This is a list of T cell receptor beta chains from one sample in a study of OX40 agonist ivuxolimab in advanced cancers. The assay was immunoSEQ multiplex PCR, and TCRdb's table has in-frame clones only and misses some. The data hold tens of thousands of clones, with 88% observed a single time. Here the sequenced sample was CD4+ or CD8+ T cells sorted from blood, taken in a trial of the OX40 agonist ivuxolimab. Every receptor here comes from an adult with an advanced solid tumor such as melanoma, head and neck, liver or kidney cancer. Both conserved end residues are part of each CDR3. A D gene is named only where the DNA matches it firmly. The size entry is marked missing in some rows and otherwise reads once, few, many or a size class.

D gene,V gene,CDR3 length,clone size,J gene,CDR3 protein,CDR3 DNA
TRBD1,TRBV9,13,once,TRBJ1-2,CASSAGGSYGYTF,TGTGCCAGCAGCGCAGGGGGGTCCTATGGCTACACCTTC
-,TRBV29-1,13,-,TRBJ2-7,CSVEGQSSYEQYF,TGCAGCGTTGAAGGCCAGAGCTCCTACGAGCAGTACTTC
TRBD1,TRBV5-8,15,-,TRBJ2-3,CASSFWGQGSDTQYF,TGTGCCAGCAGCTTCTGGGGACAGGGTTCAGATACGCAGTATTTT
-,TRBV11-2,13,-,TRBJ1-1,CASSQEENTEAFF,TGTGCCAGCTCCCAGGAGGAGAACACTGAAGCTTTCTTT
-,TRBV28,16,few,TRBJ1-1,CASSLIVAGSGTEAFF,TGTGCCAGCAGTCTAATCGTTGCTGGGTCGGGCACTGAAGCTTTCTTT
-,TRBV11-1,12,-,TRBJ1-1,CASSFWGAEAFF,TGTGCCAGCAGCTTCTGGGGAGCTGAAGCTTTCTTT
-,TRBV5-8,12,-,TRBJ1-1,CASSRRLTEAFF,TGTGCCAGCAGCCGCCGATTGACTGAAGCTTTCTTT
TRBD1,TRBV19,12,-,TRBJ2-1,CATQGVFYEQFF,TGTGCCACACAGGGGGTGTTTTATGAGCAGTTCTTC
TRBD1,TRBV7-9,14,-,TRBJ1-1,CASSLQTGATEAFF,TGTGCCAGCAGCTTGCAAACAGGGGCCACTGAAGCTTTCTTT
TRBD2,TRBV11-2,18,-,TRBJ2-7,CASSLAPSGGPRNYEQYF,TGTGCCAGCAGCTTAGCGCCTAGCGGGGGCCCCCGGAATTACGAGCAGTACTTC
-,TRBV5-6,14,-,TRBJ1-2,CASSLGPSNYGYTF,TGTGCCAGCAGCTTGGGCCCCTCTAACTATGGCTACACCTTC
-,TRBV10-2,14,-,TRBJ2-2,CASSEQGYTGELFF,TGCGCCAGCAGTGAGCAGGGTTACACCGGGGAGCTGTTTTTT
TRBD1,TRBV11-2,17,once,TRBJ1-1,CASSLGLGQPRFAEAFF,TGTGCCAGCAGCTTAGGACTGGGACAGCCTCGGTTTGCCGAAGCTTTCTTT
TRBD2,TRBV19,15,-,TRBJ2-1,CASSMAASGSNEQFF,TGTGCCAGTAGTATGGCGGCTAGCGGGAGTAATGAGCAGTTCTTC
-,TRBV5-4,13,-,TRBJ2-5,CASSFPGSETQYF,TGTGCCAGCAGCTTCCCCGGTTCGGAGACCCAGTACTTC
TRBD2,TRBV9,16,-,TRBJ2-5,CASSVGTSGGWETQYF,TGTGCCAGCAGCGTCGGGACTAGCGGGGGGTGGGAGACCCAGTACTTC
-,TRBV18,15,-,TRBJ1-4,CASSISQATNEKLFF,TGTGCCAGCTCAATATCTCAAGCTACTAATGAAAAACTGTTTTTT
-,TRBV14,15,-,TRBJ2-3,CASSRVAYAADTQYF,TGTGCCAGCAGTCGCGTGGCGTACGCTGCAGATACGCAGTATTTT
TRBD2,TRBV7-3,14,-,TRBJ2-1,CASSPRTSRNEQFF,TGTGCCAGCAGCCCGAGGACTAGTAGGAATGAGCAGTTCTTC
-,TRBV11-3,16,-,TRBJ2-5,CASSLGPRGWFETQYF,TGTGCCAGCAGCTTAGGCCCCAGGGGCTGGTTTGAGACCCAGTACTTC
-,TRBV6-5,16,once,TRBJ2-7,CASSSPGLQSSYEQYF,TGTGCCAGCAGTTCCCCGGGACTCCAGAGCTCCTACGAGCAGTACTTC
-,TRBV9,16,once,TRBJ1-3,CASSVGGGPSGNTIYF,TGTGCCAGCAGCGTAGGTGGAGGCCCCTCTGGAAACACCATATATTTT
-,TRBV27,13,once,TRBJ1-2,CASSSTETYGYTF,TGTGCCAGCAGTTCGACCGAAACCTATGGCTACACCTTC
TRBD1,TRBV7-8,17,-,TRBJ2-3,CASRNPGQGSSTDTQYF,TGTGCCAGCAGAAACCCCGGACAGGGCTCTAGCACAGATACGCAGTATTTT
-,TRBV10-1,13,-,TRBJ1-1,CASSFDSNTEAFF,TGCGCCAGCAGCTTTGACAGTAACACTGAAGCTTTCTTT
-,TRBV5-4,14,-,TRBJ2-3,CASSTRGAGDTQYF,TGTGCCAGCAGCACTCGGGGGGCGGGAGATACGCAGTATTTT
-,TRBV5-1,13,-,TRBJ2-2,CASSLEYPGELFF,TGCGCCAGCAGCTTGGAGTATCCTGGGGAGCTGTTTTTT
-,TRBV5-6,14,-,TRBJ1-2,CASSKGRGYYGYTF,TGTGCCAGCAGCAAAGGCAGGGGCTACTATGGCTACACCTTC
-,TRBV18,15,-,TRBJ2-6,CASSPPGSGANVLTF,TGTGCCAGCTCACCACCGGGCTCTGGGGCCAACGTCCTGACTTTC
-,TRBV6-6,13,-,TRBJ2-7,CASSSSGRDEQYF,TGTGCCAGCAGTTCCTCCGGGAGAGACGAGCAGTACTTC
TRBD1,TRBV7-9,15,-,TRBJ2-7,CASSESRQGAYEQYF,TGTGCCAGCAGCGAGAGTAGGCAGGGGGCCTACGAGCAGTACTTC
TRBD1,TRBV5-1,15,-,TRBJ1-2,CASSLGQGVGHGYTF,TGCGCCAGCAGCTTGGGACAGGGAGTAGGGCATGGCTACACCTTC
-,TRBV6-5,13,-,TRBJ2-2,CASRQTGARELFF,TGTGCCAGCAGGCAGACAGGAGCCCGGGAGCTGTTTTTT
-,TRBV7-8,15,once,TRBJ2-1,CASSLRWGPYNEQFF,TGTGCCAGCAGCTTAAGGTGGGGCCCCTACAATGAGCAGTTCTTC
-,TRBV5-1,13,-,TRBJ1-2,CASSLGTDYGYTF,TGCGCCAGCAGCTTGGGGACGGACTATGGCTACACCTTC
-,TRBV19,15,-,TRBJ2-7,CASSIGTASFNEQYF,TGTGCCAGTAGTATAGGGACAGCTTCCTTCAACGAGCAGTACTTC